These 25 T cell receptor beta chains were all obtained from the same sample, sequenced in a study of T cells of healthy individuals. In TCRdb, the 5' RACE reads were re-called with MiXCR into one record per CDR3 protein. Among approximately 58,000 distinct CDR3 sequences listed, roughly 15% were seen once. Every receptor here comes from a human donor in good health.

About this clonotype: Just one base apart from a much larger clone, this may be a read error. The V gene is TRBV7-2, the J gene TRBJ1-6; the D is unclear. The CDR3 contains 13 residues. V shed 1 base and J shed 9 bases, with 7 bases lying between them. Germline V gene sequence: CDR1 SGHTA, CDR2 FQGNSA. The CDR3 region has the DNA TGTGCCAGCAGCTTAGACTGGGCTTCACCCCTCCACTTT. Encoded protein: CASSLDWASPLHF.

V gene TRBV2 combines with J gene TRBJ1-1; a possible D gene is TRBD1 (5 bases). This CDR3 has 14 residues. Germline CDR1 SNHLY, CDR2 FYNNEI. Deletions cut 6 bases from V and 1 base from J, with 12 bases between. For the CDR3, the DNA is TGTGCCAGCAGGCCCTTGACAGAGAACACTGAAGCTTTCTTT. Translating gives CASRPLTENTEAFF.

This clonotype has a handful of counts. CDR3: CSASVGWRDYGYTF. For the CDR3, the DNA is TGCAGTGCTAGCGTCGGGTGGCGGGACTATGGCTACACCTTC. The rearrangement joins TRBV20-1 to TRBJ1-2; D not resolved. The CDR3 covers 14 residues. Trimming removed 3 bases at V and 3 bases at J, with 14 bases between. Per the germline V gene, CDR1 is DFQATT and CDR2 is SNEGSKA (reference sequence).

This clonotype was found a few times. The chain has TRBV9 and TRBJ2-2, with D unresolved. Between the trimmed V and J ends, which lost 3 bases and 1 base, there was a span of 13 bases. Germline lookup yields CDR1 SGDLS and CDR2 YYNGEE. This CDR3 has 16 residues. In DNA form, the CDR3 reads TGTGCCAGCAGCGCAAGCTTGTATGAGAACACCGGGGAGCTGTTTTTT. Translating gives CASSASLYENTGELFF. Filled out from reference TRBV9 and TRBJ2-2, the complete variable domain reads DSGVTQTPKHLITATGQRVTLRCSPRSGDLSVYWYQQSLDQGLQFLIQYYNGEERAKGNILERFSAQQFPDLHSELNLSSLELGDSALYFCASSASLYENTGELFFGEGSRLTVL.

The DNA for the CDR3 is TGTGCCAGCAGTTTCGATGGGGGCACCGGGGAGCTGTTTTTT. It translates to CASSFDGGTGELFF. The chain joins TRBV28 to TRBJ2-2, with D perhaps being TRBD1 or TRBD2 (5 bases each). V shed 3 bases and J shed 4 bases, with 9 bases lying between them. Germline V gene sequence: CDR1 MDHEN, CDR2 SYDVKM. This CDR3 has 14 amino acids.

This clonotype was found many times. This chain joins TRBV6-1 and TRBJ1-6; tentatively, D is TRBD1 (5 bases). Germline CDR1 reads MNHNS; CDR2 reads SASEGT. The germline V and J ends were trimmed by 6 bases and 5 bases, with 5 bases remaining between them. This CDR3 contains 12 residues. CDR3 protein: CASRGDNSPLHF. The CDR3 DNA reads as TGTGCCAGCAGGGGGGATAATTCACCCCTCCACTTT.

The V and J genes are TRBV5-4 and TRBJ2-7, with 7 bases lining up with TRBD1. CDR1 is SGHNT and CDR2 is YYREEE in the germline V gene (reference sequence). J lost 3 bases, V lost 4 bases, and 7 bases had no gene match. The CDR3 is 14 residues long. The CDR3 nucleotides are TGTGCCAGCAGCATCCGGGACAGAATCTACGAGCAGTACTTC. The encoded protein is CASSIRDRIYEQYF.

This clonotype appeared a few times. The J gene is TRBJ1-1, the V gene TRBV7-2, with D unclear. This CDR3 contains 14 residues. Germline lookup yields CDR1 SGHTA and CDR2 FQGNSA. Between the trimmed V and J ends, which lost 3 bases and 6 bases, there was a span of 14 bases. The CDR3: CASSFWGLYAEAFF. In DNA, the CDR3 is TGTGCCAGCAGCTTTTGGGGTTTGTACGCTGAAGCTTTCTTT.

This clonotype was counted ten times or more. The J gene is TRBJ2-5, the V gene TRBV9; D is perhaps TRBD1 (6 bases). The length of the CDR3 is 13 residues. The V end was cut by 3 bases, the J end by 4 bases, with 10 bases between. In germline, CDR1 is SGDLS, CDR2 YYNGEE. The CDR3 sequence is CASSAGHRETQYF. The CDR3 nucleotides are TGTGCCAGCAGCGCGGGACACAGAGAGACCCAGTACTTC.

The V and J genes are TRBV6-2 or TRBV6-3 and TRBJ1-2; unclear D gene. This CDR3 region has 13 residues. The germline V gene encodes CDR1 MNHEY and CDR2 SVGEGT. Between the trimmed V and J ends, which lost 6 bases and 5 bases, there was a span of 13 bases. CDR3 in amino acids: CASRRRTFYGYTF. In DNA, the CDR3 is TGTGCCAGCAGGCGACGGACCTTTTATGGCTACACCTTC.

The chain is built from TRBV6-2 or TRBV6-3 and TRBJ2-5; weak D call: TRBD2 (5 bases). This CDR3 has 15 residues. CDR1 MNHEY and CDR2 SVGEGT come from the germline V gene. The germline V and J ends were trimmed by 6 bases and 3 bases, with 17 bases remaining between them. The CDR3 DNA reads TGTGCCAGCAGCTCACTCCTAACTAGGGAAGAGACCCAGTACTTC. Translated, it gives CASSSLLTREETQYF.

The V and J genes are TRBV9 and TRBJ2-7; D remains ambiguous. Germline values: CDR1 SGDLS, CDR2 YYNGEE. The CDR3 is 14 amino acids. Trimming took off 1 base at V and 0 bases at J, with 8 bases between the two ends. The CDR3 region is CASSVSDSSYEQYF. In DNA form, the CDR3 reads TGTGCCAGCAGCGTATCGGATTCCTCCTACGAGCAGTACTTC.

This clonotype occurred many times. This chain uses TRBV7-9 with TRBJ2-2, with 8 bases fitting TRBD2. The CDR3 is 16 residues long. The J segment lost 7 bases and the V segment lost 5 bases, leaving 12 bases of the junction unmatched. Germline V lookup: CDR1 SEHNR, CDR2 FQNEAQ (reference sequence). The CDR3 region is CASSPPGERESGELFF. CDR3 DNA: TGTGCCAGCAGCCCCCCGGGTGAGCGGGAGAGCGGGGAGCTGTTTTTT.

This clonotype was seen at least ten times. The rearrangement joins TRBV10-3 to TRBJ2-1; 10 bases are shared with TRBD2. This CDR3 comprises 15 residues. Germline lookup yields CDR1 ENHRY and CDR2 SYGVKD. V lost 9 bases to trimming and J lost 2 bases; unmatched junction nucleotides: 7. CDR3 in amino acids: CAIRASGGTYNEQFF. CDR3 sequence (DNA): TGTGCCATAAGAGCTAGCGGGGGCACCTACAATGAGCAGTTCTTC.

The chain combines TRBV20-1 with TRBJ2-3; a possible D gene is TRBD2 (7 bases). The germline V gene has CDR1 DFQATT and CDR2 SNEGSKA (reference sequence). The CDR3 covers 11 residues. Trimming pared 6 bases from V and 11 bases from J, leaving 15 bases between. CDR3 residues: CSAPRGAWQYF. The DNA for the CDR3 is TGCAGTGCCCCACGGGGGGCCTGGCAGTATTTT.

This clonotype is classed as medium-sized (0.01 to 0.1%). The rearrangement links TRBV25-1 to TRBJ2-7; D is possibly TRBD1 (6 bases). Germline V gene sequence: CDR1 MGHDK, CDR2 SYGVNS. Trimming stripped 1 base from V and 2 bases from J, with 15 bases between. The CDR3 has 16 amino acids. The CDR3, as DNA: TGTGCCAGCAGTGAATCCCAGGGGTTCCACGCCTACGAGCAGTACTTC. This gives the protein CASSESQGFHAYEQYF.

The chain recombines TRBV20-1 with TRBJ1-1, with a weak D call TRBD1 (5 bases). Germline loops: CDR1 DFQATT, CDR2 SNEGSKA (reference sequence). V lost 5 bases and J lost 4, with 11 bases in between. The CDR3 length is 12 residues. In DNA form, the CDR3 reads TGCAGTGCTGTCCTGAGGGGCACTGAAGCTTTCTTT. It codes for CSAVLRGTEAFF.

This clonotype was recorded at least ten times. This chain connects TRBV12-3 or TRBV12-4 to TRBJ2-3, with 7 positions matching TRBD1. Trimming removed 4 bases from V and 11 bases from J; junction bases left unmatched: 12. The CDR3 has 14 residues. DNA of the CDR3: TGTGCCAGCAGTTCCCCTTCCGGGACAGAAAGGCAGTATTTT. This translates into CASSSPSGTERQYF.

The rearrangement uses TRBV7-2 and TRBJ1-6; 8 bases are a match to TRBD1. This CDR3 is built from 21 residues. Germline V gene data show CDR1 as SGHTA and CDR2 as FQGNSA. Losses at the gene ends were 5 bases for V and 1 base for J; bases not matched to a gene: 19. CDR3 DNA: TGTGCCAGCAGCCGCCGTAGAGGGACAGGCCAAATTGGGTCCTATAATTCACCCCTCCACTTT. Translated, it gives CASSRRRGTGQIGSYNSPLHF.

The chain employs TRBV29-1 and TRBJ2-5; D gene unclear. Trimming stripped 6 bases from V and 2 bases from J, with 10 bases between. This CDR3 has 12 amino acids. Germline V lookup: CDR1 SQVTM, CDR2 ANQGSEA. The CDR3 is CSVKDGQETQYF. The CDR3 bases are TGCAGCGTGAAGGACGGTCAAGAGACCCAGTACTTC.

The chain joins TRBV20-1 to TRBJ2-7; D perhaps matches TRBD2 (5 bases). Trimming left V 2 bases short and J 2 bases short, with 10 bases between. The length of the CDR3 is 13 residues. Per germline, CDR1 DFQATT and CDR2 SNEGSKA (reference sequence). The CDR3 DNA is TGCAGTGCTAGACTAGCAGCTACCTACGAGCAGTACTTC. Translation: CSARLAATYEQYF.

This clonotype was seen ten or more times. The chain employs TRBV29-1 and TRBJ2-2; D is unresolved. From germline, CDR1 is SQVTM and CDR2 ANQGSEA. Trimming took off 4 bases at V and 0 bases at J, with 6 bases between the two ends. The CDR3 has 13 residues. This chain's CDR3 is CSVGWANTGELFF. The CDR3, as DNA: TGCAGCGTTGGGTGGGCGAACACCGGGGAGCTGTTTTTT.

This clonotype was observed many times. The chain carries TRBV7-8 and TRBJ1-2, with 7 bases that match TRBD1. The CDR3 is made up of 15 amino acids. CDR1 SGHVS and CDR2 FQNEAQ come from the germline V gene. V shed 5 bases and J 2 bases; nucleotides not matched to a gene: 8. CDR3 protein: CASSPGGQPNYGYTF. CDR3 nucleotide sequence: TGTGCCAGCAGCCCTGGGGGACAGCCCAACTATGGCTACACCTTC.

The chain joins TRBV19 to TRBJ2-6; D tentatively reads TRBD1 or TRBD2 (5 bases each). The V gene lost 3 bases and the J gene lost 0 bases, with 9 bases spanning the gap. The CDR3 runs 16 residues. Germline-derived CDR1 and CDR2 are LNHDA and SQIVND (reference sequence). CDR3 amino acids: CASSIRGDSGANVLTF. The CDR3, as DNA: TGTGCCAGTAGTATTAGAGGGGACTCTGGGGCCAACGTCCTGACTTTC.

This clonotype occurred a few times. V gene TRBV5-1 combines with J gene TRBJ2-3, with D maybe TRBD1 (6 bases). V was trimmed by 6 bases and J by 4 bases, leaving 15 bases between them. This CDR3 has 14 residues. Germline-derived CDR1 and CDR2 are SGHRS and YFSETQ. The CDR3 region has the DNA TGCGCCAGCATTAACAAACAGGGATCAGATACGCAGTATTTT. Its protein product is CASINKQGSDTQYF. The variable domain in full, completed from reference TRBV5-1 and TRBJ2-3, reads KAGVTQTPRYLIKTRGQQVTLSCSPISGHRSVSWYQQTPGQGLQFLFEYFSETQRNKGNFPGRFSGRQFSNSRSEMNVSTLELGDSALYLCASINKQGSDTQYFGPGTRLTVL.